A single sample is the source of the 30 T cell receptor beta chains below, sequenced in a study of T cell responses to AZD1222 COVID-19 vaccine. The data were produced by immunoSEQ multiplex PCR, yet TCRdb's version contains in-frame clones alone and is incomplete. The sample records some 150,000 clones, 90% to 95% being singletons. Here the sequenced sample was peripheral blood, taken on day 0 of AZD1222 vaccination. These receptors originate from an adult in good health.

The chain links TRBV6-4 to TRBJ1-6; D gene ambiguous. CDR1 and CDR2 from the germline V gene are MRHNA and SNTAGT. The CDR3 loop spans 13 amino acids. The V gene lost 0 bases and the J gene lost 7 bases, with 4 bases spanning the gap. Here the CDR3 DNA reads TGTGCCAGCAGTGACTCGTCCAATTCACCCCTCCACTTT. As protein: CASSDSSNSPLHF.

The V call is TRBV3-1 (or the pseudogene TRBV3-2), the J call TRBJ2-3, with D unresolved. The CDR3 totals 15 residues. Looked up from germline, CDR1 is LGHDT and CDR2 is YNNKEL (reference sequence). Between the trimmed V and J ends, which lost 4 bases and 2 bases, there was a span of 13 bases. The CDR3 region is CASSPTYYTTDTQYF. CDR3 coding DNA: TGTGCCAGCAGCCCGACTTACTACACCACAGATACGCAGTATTTT.

This clone was picked up a small number of times. The chain links TRBV6-5 to TRBJ1-1; possibly TRBD1 for D (6 bases). The V end was cut by 5 bases, the J end by 7 bases, with 11 bases between. The CDR3 consists of 12 residues. Germline V lookup: CDR1 MNHEY, CDR2 SVGAGI. The CDR3, as DNA: TGTGCCAGCAGTAGCGGACAGCTTGAAGCTTTCTTT. Translation: CASSSGQLEAFF.

The V call is TRBV5-1, the J call TRBJ2-2, with TRBD1 matching over 7 bases. The V gene's germline CDR1 is SGHRS and CDR2 YFSETQ. The CDR3 length is 15 residues. Trimming removed 3 bases from V and 2 bases from J; junction bases left unmatched: 4. CDR3 DNA sequence: TGCGCCAGCAGCTCCGGGACAGCCAACACCGGGGAGCTGTTTTTT. It codes for CASSSGTANTGELFF.

This clone was recorded once. The CDR3 DNA sequence: TGTGCCAGCAGTGACAACAGGGATTCACCCCTCCACTTT. The encoded protein is CASSDNRDSPLHF. The V and J genes are TRBV6-1 and TRBJ1-6; D possibly corresponds to TRBD1 (6 bases). The CDR3 has 13 residues. Per germline, CDR1 MNHNS and CDR2 SASEGT. Trimming pared 3 bases from V and 8 bases from J, leaving 8 bases between.

The chain links TRBV5-4 to TRBJ2-7; no firm D call. The length of the CDR3 is 12 residues. The germline V gene has CDR1 SGHNT and CDR2 YYREEE (reference sequence). V was cut by 0 bases and J by 6 bases, with 7 bases left in between. The CDR3 region has the DNA TGTGCCAGCAGCTTGGTTGGTGGCGAGCAGTACTTC. Residues: CASSLVGGEQYF.

V usage is TRBV19 and J usage is TRBJ1-1; D is unclear. CDR3 length equals 14 residues. Germline V gene data show CDR1 as LNHDA and CDR2 as SQIVND (reference sequence). V was pared by 3 bases and J by 1 base, with 9 bases between. CDR3 coding DNA: TGTGCCAGTAGTATGTTCCACGGGAACACTGAAGCTTTCTTT. Residues: CASSMFHGNTEAFF.

The chain recombines TRBV7-2 with TRBJ1-5; the D is unclear. Trimming took 8 bases from V and 0 from J, leaving 8 bases between them. Germline assignment: CDR1 SGHTA and CDR2 FQGNSA. This CDR3 has 13 residues. CDR3 sequence: CASGESSNQPQHF. CDR3 DNA sequence: TGTGCCAGCGGTGAGAGTAGCAATCAGCCCCAGCATTTT. The complete variable domain, with remaining parts taken from reference TRBV7-2 and TRBJ1-5, reads GAGVSQSPSNKVTEKGKDVELRCDPISGHTALYWYRQSLGQGLEFLIYFQGNSAPDKSGLPSDRFSAERTGGSVSTLTIQRTQQEDSAVYLCASGESSNQPQHFGDGTRLSIL.

The V and J genes are TRBV27 and TRBJ1-1; TRBD1 matches 7 bases. V gave up 6 bases and J gave up 2 bases; unmatched junction bases: 6. The germline V gene encodes CDR1 MNHEY and CDR2 SMNVEV (reference sequence). The CDR3 totals 14 residues. Here the CDR3 DNA reads TGTGCCAGCAGCATAGGGGGCGGAAACACTGAAGCTTTCTTT. It yields the protein CASSIGGGNTEAFF.

The J gene is TRBJ2-7, the V gene TRBV4-3; TRBD1 matches at 10 bases. V shed 4 bases and J 7 bases; nucleotides not matched to a gene: 13. In germline, CDR1 is LGHNA, CDR2 YSLEER. This CDR3 has 16 residues. The CDR3 bases are TGCGCCAGCAGCCCGGGGACAGGGGATTTGATTAGGGAGCAGTACTTC. It encodes CASSPGTGDLIREQYF.

CDR3 nucleotide sequence: TGTGCCAGCCAAAACAGGGGGAGCGGTGAAAAACTGTTTTTT. Translated, it gives CASQNRGSGEKLFF. The chain uses TRBV18 and TRBJ1-4; 8 bases are a match to TRBD1. In germline, CDR1 is KGHSH, CDR2 LQKENI. The CDR3 has 14 amino acids. V gave up 8 bases and J gave up 7 bases; unmatched junction bases: 9.

The chain combines TRBV7-2 with TRBJ2-5; 9 nucleotides agree with TRBD1. With 5 bases clipped from V and 4 bases from J, the junction kept 8 bases outside the gene matches. CDR3 length: 15 residues. Germline V CDR1 and CDR2: SGHTA, FQGNSA. CDR3 sequence reads: CASSRTGARGETQYF. In DNA form, the CDR3 reads TGTGCCAGCAGCAGGACAGGGGCAAGGGGAGAGACCCAGTACTTC.

This chain connects TRBV14 to TRBJ2-5; no clear D. CDR3 size: 15 residues. Looked up from germline, CDR1 is SGHDN and CDR2 is FVKESK. Trimming pared 5 bases from V and 2 bases from J, leaving 15 bases between. The CDR3 coding sequence is TGTGCCAGCAGCGGAACCTATCGGGTACAAGAGACCCAGTACTTC. Translation: CASSGTYRVQETQYF. The entire variable domain, with the rest obtained from reference TRBV14 and TRBJ2-5, is as follows: EAGVTQFPSHSVIEKGQTVTLRCDPISGHDNLYWYRRVMGKEIKFLLHFVKESKQDESGMPNNRFLAERTGGTYSTLKVQPAELEDSGVYFCASSGTYRVQETQYFGPGTRLLVL.

V usage is TRBV5-1 and J usage is TRBJ2-1; TRBD2 aligns across 10 bases. V lost 4 bases and J lost 10; bases outside the gene matches: 8. Germline values: CDR1 SGHRS, CDR2 YFSETQ. The CDR3 is 14 amino acids. CDR3 bases: TGCGCCAGCAGCCTCACTAGCGGGGTAGCCGAGCAGTTCTTC. Amino acid sequence: CASSLTSGVAEQFF.

The chain recombines TRBV7-2 with TRBJ2-7; D uncertain. CDR3 size: 13 residues. The V end lost 0 bases, the J end lost 3 bases, and 6 bases lay between the germline ends. CDR1 and CDR2 (germline): SGHTA, FQGNSA. CDR3 in DNA: TGTGCCAGCAGCTTAGCGTACAGCTACGAGCAGTACTTC. The encoded protein is CASSLAYSYEQYF.

V usage is TRBV4-1 and J usage is TRBJ2-3; D is ambiguous. Germline CDR1 is MGHRA and CDR2 is YSYEKL. The CDR3 is 14 residues long. The ends were cut back, 6 bases at V and 0 bases at J, with 10 bases in the middle. The CDR3, as DNA: TGCGCCAGCAGTTCCTTGAGAAGCACAGATACGCAGTATTTT. This gives the protein CASSSLRSTDTQYF.

The chain carries TRBV5-1 and TRBJ2-3; 8 nucleotides align to TRBD2. Germline V gene lookup returns CDR1 SGHRS and CDR2 YFSETQ. The CDR3 consists of 16 residues. The trim removed 0 bases at V and 0 bases at J, leaving 3 bases unmatched. The CDR3 is CASSLEIAGSTDTQYF. The CDR3 DNA reads TGCGCCAGCAGCTTGGAGATAGCGGGGAGCACAGATACGCAGTATTTT.

The chain uses TRBV7-8 and TRBJ1-6, with D possibly matching TRBD1 (5 bases). Germline loops: CDR1 SGHVS, CDR2 FQNEAQ. This CDR3 has 14 residues. Trimming took off 4 bases at V and 10 bases at J, with 14 bases between the two ends. The CDR3 region has the DNA TGTGCCAGCAGCTCACTCTCAGGGAGGTCACCCCTCCACTTT. It codes for CASSSLSGRSPLHF.

This rearrangement joins TRBV19 to TRBJ1-2; D might be TRBD1 (5 bases). V shed 8 bases and J shed 8 bases, with 15 bases lying between them. The CDR3 extends over 12 amino acids. Germline V gene data show CDR1 as LNHDA and CDR2 as SQIVND (reference sequence). The CDR3 spells CASQEGGDGYTF. The CDR3 nucleotides read TGTGCCAGTCAGGAAGGAGGGGACGGCTACACCTTC.

This rearrangement joins TRBV19 to TRBJ2-2; weak D call: TRBD1 (6 bases). Trimming took off 7 bases at V and 0 bases at J, with 12 bases between the two ends. Germline CDR1 LNHDA, CDR2 SQIVND (reference sequence). CDR3 length: 15 amino acids. This CDR3 reads CASTRTDANTGELFF. CDR3 nucleotides: TGTGCCAGTACCAGGACAGATGCGAACACCGGGGAGCTGTTTTTT.

This clone appeared a single time. The chain has TRBV3-1 (or the pseudogene TRBV3-2) and TRBJ1-1; TRBD1 is a possible D gene (5 bases). Germline CDR1 reads LGHDT; CDR2 reads YNNKEL (reference sequence). Trimming removed 0 bases at V and 3 bases at J, with 8 bases between. The CDR3 is 14 residues long. CDR3 sequence (DNA): TGTGCCAGCAGCCAAGAGACGGGGCACACTGAAGCTTTCTTT. As protein: CASSQETGHTEAFF.

The chain has TRBV4-2 and TRBJ2-3; D gene unclear. The V gene's germline CDR1 is LGHNA and CDR2 YNFKEQ. Trimming cost V 0 bases and J 0 bases, with 10 bases left between them. There are 16 residues in the CDR3. As DNA, the CDR3 is TGTGCCAGCAGCCAAGATCCCCTCGTAAGCACAGATACGCAGTATTTT. Translation gives CASSQDPLVSTDTQYF.

The chain has TRBV12-5 and TRBJ1-5; D perhaps matches TRBD1 (5 bases). V shed 7 bases and J shed 11 bases, with 15 bases lying between them. The CDR3 consists of 12 residues. Germline V CDR1 and CDR2: LGHNT, FRNRAP. CDR3 nucleotides: TGTGCTAGTGCCGACCCTGGGGGGGCCCAGCATTTT. Its protein product is CASADPGGAQHF.

This clone came up once. This chain uses TRBV19 with TRBJ1-5, with D uncertain. CDR1 LNHDA and CDR2 SQIVND come from the germline V gene (reference sequence). V lost 8 bases, J lost 6 bases, and 11 bases lay in between. The CDR3 consists of 12 residues. The CDR3 region has the DNA TGTGCCAGTCGGGAACAAGGTCAGCCCCAGCATTTT. It translates to CASREQGQPQHF.

This clone is a singleton in its sample. The chain employs TRBV6-5 and TRBJ1-1, with D maybe TRBD1 (5 bases). There are 13 residues in the CDR3. Germline V gene sequence: CDR1 MNHEY, CDR2 SVGAGI. Between the trimmed V and J ends, which lost 5 bases and 11 bases, there was a span of 18 bases. The DNA of the CDR3 is TGTGCCAGCAGTAGCTATCAGGGCACACGGGCTTTCTTT. This translates into CASSSYQGTRAFF.

This clone was counted once. V and J are TRBV7-9 and TRBJ2-7, with a possible D match to TRBD2 (6 bases). V lost 3 bases, J lost 2 bases, and 20 bases lay in between. CDR3 length: 17 amino acids. From germline, CDR1 is SEHNR and CDR2 FQNEAQ (reference sequence). CDR3 DNA sequence: TGTGCCAGCAGCTTGGGGGGTTTCTTCAACGAAGCCTACGAGCAGTACTTC. As protein: CASSLGGFFNEAYEQYF. Together with reference TRBV7-9 and TRBJ2-7, the CDR3 gives the full variable domain: DTGVSQNPRHKITKRGQNVTFRCDPISEHNRLYWYRQTLGQGPEFLTYFQNEAQLEKSRLLSDRFSAERPKGSFSTLEIQRTEQGDSAMYLCASSLGGFFNEAYEQYFGPGTRLTVT.

This clone was detected only once. The chain couples TRBV7-2 to TRBJ1-1, with D perhaps TRBD1 (6 bases). The CDR3 runs to 14 residues. The V and J ends lost 4 bases and 8 bases respectively, with 17 bases between them. Germline CDR1 is SGHTA and CDR2 is FQGNSA. The CDR3 here is CASSYDGTRREAFF. CDR3 nucleotide sequence: TGTGCCAGCAGCTACGACGGGACACGGAGGGAAGCTTTCTTT. The complete variable domain, with remaining parts taken from reference TRBV7-2 and TRBJ1-1, reads GAGVSQSPSNKVTEKGKDVELRCDPISGHTALYWYRQSLGQGLEFLIYFQGNSAPDKSGLPSDRFSAERTGGSVSTLTIQRTQQEDSAVYLCASSYDGTRREAFFGQGTRLTVV.

V usage is TRBV9 and J usage is TRBJ1-6; D possibly corresponds to TRBD1 (5 bases). The CDR3 contains 14 residues. Germline V gene sequence: CDR1 SGDLS, CDR2 YYNGEE. Trimming removed 0 bases from V and 9 bases from J, with 10 bases in between. The CDR3 DNA sequence: TGTGCCAGCAGCGTAGGTGGGGGGTTTTCACCCCTCCACTTT. Translated, it gives CASSVGGGFSPLHF.

The V gene is TRBV10-3, the J gene TRBJ2-7; D is tentatively TRBD1 or TRBD2 (5 bases each). Trimming shortened V by 0 bases and J by 9 bases, and 9 bases separated the two germline ends. The germline CDR1 and CDR2 sequences are ENHRY and SYGVKD. This CDR3 spans 12 amino acids. The CDR3: CAISESRGGQYF. CDR3 DNA: TGTGCCATCAGTGAGTCGAGGGGTGGGCAGTACTTC.

The V gene is TRBV7-2, the J gene TRBJ2-3; TRBD2 aligns across 10 bases. The CDR3 loop spans 14 amino acids. With 0 bases clipped from V and 10 bases from J, the junction kept 4 bases outside the gene matches. Germline V CDR1 and CDR2: SGHTA, FQGNSA. Here the CDR3 DNA reads TGTGCCAGCAGCTTAGCCGTAGCGGGGGGACCGCAGTATTTT. Its translation: CASSLAVAGGPQYF.